The 24 T cell receptor beta chains in this list originate from one sample, sequenced in a study of shared clonotypes between healthy human individuals. Method: immunoSEQ multiplex PCR; TCRdb's copy keeps in-frame clones and lacks some. In the table there are about 980,000 clones, about 80% of which are singletons. Sample: memory CD4+ T cells sorted from blood. Stated subset: CD45RA-negative fraction. These receptors originate from a man between 18 and 29 years old in good health.

The chain has TRBV28 and TRBJ1-2, with 7 nucleotides matching TRBD1. CDR3 length: 19 amino acids. The germline V gene encodes CDR1 MDHEN and CDR2 SYDVKM. Losses at the gene ends were 1 base for V and 3 bases for J; bases not matched to a gene: 17. The CDR3 here is CASSLSFGQGVRIDYGYTF. In DNA form, the CDR3 reads TGTGCCAGCAGTTTATCATTCGGGCAGGGGGTGAGAATTGACTATGGCTACACCTTC.

There are a few counts of this clone. The chain has TRBV9 and TRBJ2-1; the match to TRBD2 covers 10 bases. In germline, CDR1 is SGDLS, CDR2 YYNGEE. The CDR3 totals 14 residues. DNA for the CDR3: TGTAGTTCTAGCGGGAGTAAGGGCTACAATGAGCAGTTCTTC. Translated: CSSSGSKGYNEQFF. Combining the CDR3 with reference TRBV9 and TRBJ2-1 gives the whole variable domain DSGVTQTPKHLITATGQRVTLRCSPRSGDLSVYWYQQSLDQGLQFLIQYYNGEERAKGNILERFSAQQFPDLHSELNLSSLELGDSALYFCSSSGSKGYNEQFFGPGTRLTVL.

The J gene is TRBJ2-7, the V gene TRBV18; 11 bases agree with TRBD2. The germline V gene encodes CDR1 KGHSH and CDR2 LQKENI. CDR3 length equals 16 residues. Trimming took 3 bases from V and 2 from J; bases not matched to a gene: 6. This CDR3 is CASSPVGTSGPYEQYF. As DNA, the CDR3 is TGTGCCAGCTCACCTGTGGGGACTAGCGGACCCTACGAGCAGTACTTC.

This clone was observed a single time. The rearrangement uses TRBV5-4 and TRBJ1-1; 7 bases fit TRBD1. Looked up from germline, CDR1 is SGHNT and CDR2 is YYREEE (reference sequence). This CDR3 comprises 16 residues. V was clipped by 3 bases and J by 4 bases; unmatched bases: 12. CDR3 sequence reads: CASSWERQGGSTEAFF. CDR3 bases: TGTGCCAGCAGCTGGGAGCGACAGGGTGGGTCCACTGAAGCTTTCTTT.

Only a few counts were recorded for this clone. The same CDR3 arises from other DNA sequences in this sample as well. J is TRBJ2-5 and V is TRBV27; possible D gene TRBD1, 7 bases. The CDR3 is made up of 14 amino acids. Germline CDR1 reads MNHEY; CDR2 reads SMNVEV (reference sequence). The V end lost 3 bases, the J end lost 5 bases, and 13 bases lay between the germline ends. The CDR3 region is CASSFGGGEETQYF. For the CDR3, the DNA is TGTGCCAGCAGTTTCGGAGGGGGCGAGGAGACCCAGTACTTC.

This rearrangement joins TRBV11-3 to TRBJ2-2; D is undetermined. V was pared by 5 bases and J by 1 base, with 11 bases between. Per the germline V gene, CDR1 is SGHNT and CDR2 is YENEEA. This CDR3 has 15 amino acids. CDR3 bases: TGTGCCAGCAGCGCTGGTGCCCAGAACACCGGGGAGCTGTTTTTT. This translates into CASSAGAQNTGELFF.

This clone was seen a handful of times. This chain uses TRBV15 with TRBJ1-6, with D possibly matching TRBD1 (6 bases). V lost 3 bases, J lost 6 bases, and 12 bases lay in between. Germline loops: CDR1 LNHNV, CDR2 YYDKDF (reference sequence). The CDR3 is 15 amino acids. CDR3: CATSSRDTSNSPLHF. The CDR3 DNA is TGTGCCACCAGCAGTCGGGACACGAGTAATTCACCCCTCCACTTT.

The V gene is TRBV15, the J gene TRBJ2-3; D ambiguous. This CDR3 has 13 amino acids. The germline V and J ends were trimmed by 5 bases and 6 bases, with 12 bases remaining between them. CDR1 and CDR2 from the germline V gene are LNHNV and YYDKDF (reference sequence). The DNA for the CDR3 is TGTGCCACCAGCGGCCCCGAGTCGGATACGCAGTATTTT. Encoded protein: CATSGPESDTQYF.

J is TRBJ2-7 and V is TRBV19, with 7 bases fitting TRBD2. Germline V gene sequence: CDR1 LNHDA, CDR2 SQIVND (reference sequence). This CDR3 spans 14 amino acids. V trimming: 2 bases; J trimming: 1 base; junction bases outside the gene matches: 2. The CDR3 protein is CASSIPGGSYEQYF. The CDR3 DNA sequence: TGTGCCAGTAGTATACCCGGGGGGTCCTACGAGCAGTACTTC.

The J gene is TRBJ2-1, the V gene TRBV11-1; 14 bases map to TRBD2. Germline V CDR1 and CDR2: SGHAT, FQDESV (reference sequence). CDR3 length: 17 residues. J was trimmed by 7 bases and V by 0 bases; bases with no gene match: 5. CDR3 residues: CASSLATSGGASNEQFF. The DNA for the CDR3 is TGTGCCAGCAGCTTAGCGACTAGCGGGGGGGCTAGTAATGAGCAGTTCTTC.

This clone is a singleton in its sample. This chain uses TRBV10-3 with TRBJ1-1, with a tentative D call TRBD1 (5 bases). V shed 4 bases and J shed 8 bases, with 11 bases lying between them. CDR3 length: 12 amino acids. Germline V gene lookup returns CDR1 ENHRY and CDR2 SYGVKD. The CDR3 protein is CAISGGWGEAFF. CDR3 DNA: TGTGCCATCAGTGGGGGATGGGGGGAAGCTTTCTTT.

This chain uses TRBV6-1 with TRBJ2-6, with TRBD1 matching over 10 bases. V was pared by 4 bases and J by 3 bases, with 3 bases of the junction left unmatched. The CDR3 runs to 16 residues. Germline CDR1 is MNHNS and CDR2 is SASEGT. DNA of the CDR3: TGTGCCAGCAGTGGACAGGGGGCAGGTGGGGCCAACGTCCTGACTTTC. Its protein product is CASSGQGAGGANVLTF.

The chain recombines TRBV21-1 with TRBJ1-6. TRBV21-1 is termed a pseudogene. The CDR3 spans 15 residues. The CDR3 nucleotides read TGTGCCAGCAGCCCCGGGAGGGGCCGGGCCTCACCCCTCCACTTT. Protein product: CASSPGRGRASPLHF.

J is TRBJ1-6 and V is TRBV11-3; TRBD1 is a possible D gene (5 bases). Trimming took 2 bases from V and 10 from J, leaving 12 bases between them. The CDR3 spans 14 residues. Germline loops: CDR1 SGHNT, CDR2 YENEEA. CDR3 nucleotides: TGTGCCAGCAGCTTACGGGGGAAAGGATCACCCCTCCACTTT. Protein product: CASSLRGKGSPLHF. Variable domain in full (rest from reference TRBV11-3 and TRBJ1-6): EAGVVQSPRYKIIEKKQPVAFWCNPISGHNTLYWYLQNLGQGPELLIRYENEEAVDDSQLPKDRFSAERLKGVDSTLKIQPAELGDSAVYLCASSLRGKGSPLHFGNGTRLTVT.

This clone was seen ten or more times. This specimen includes other DNA sequences encoding the same CDR3. CDR3 protein: CASSPSGSQDTQYF. CDR3 bases: TGTGCCAGCAGCCCCAGCGGGAGTCAAGATACGCAGTATTTT. This rearrangement joins TRBV9 to TRBJ2-3; 8 bases map to TRBD2. Germline CDR1 and CDR2: SGDLS and YYNGEE. The length of the CDR3 is 14 residues. Unmatched junction bases numbered 6, after V lost 4 bases and J lost 5 bases.

CDR3 amino acids: CAITTGATEAFF. CDR3 DNA: TGTGCCATCACGACAGGGGCCACTGAAGCTTTCTTT. This sequence joins TRBV10-3 and TRBJ1-1; 8 bases match TRBD1. The trim removed 7 bases at V and 4 bases at J, leaving 2 bases unmatched. The CDR3 is 12 amino acids. Germline CDR1 ENHRY, CDR2 SYGVKD.

This clone was counted between two and nine times. The chain joins TRBV5-6 to TRBJ2-7; D not certain. This CDR3 has 15 amino acids. The V and J ends lost 2 bases and 7 bases respectively, with 19 bases between them. In germline, CDR1 is SGHDT, CDR2 YYEEEE. In nucleotides, the CDR3 is TGTGCCAGCAGCTTTGGCCGTGTCCCGGGCACAGAGCAGTACTTC. This encodes CASSFGRVPGTEQYF.

The J gene is TRBJ2-3, the V gene TRBV7-2, with a weak D call TRBD2 (6 bases). The CDR3 runs to 16 residues. Trimming took 2 bases from V and 1 from J, leaving 13 bases between them. Germline values: CDR1 SGHTA, CDR2 FQGNSA. CDR3 sequence reads: CASSLRSGEGTDTQYF. In nucleotides, the CDR3 is TGTGCCAGCAGCTTACGGTCTGGGGAGGGCACAGATACGCAGTATTTT.

J is TRBJ2-2 and V is TRBV7-3, with D perhaps TRBD1 (5 bases). The V gene's germline CDR1 is SGHTA and CDR2 FQGTGA. CDR3 length: 16 amino acids. The V and J ends lost 5 bases and 0 bases respectively, with 13 bases between them. DNA for the CDR3: TGTGCCAGCAGCACTCAGGGTCCCGCGAACACCGGGGAGCTGTTTTTT. Translation: CASSTQGPANTGELFF.

The DNA of the CDR3 is TGTGCCAGCAGTTTGCATCCGGGACAGGGGTACACTGAAGCTTTCTTT. Translated, it gives CASSLHPGQGYTEAFF. The chain couples TRBV27 to TRBJ1-1, with 10 bases matching TRBD1. CDR1 and CDR2 from the germline V gene are MNHEY and SMNVEV (reference sequence). The CDR3 consists of 16 residues. J gave up 3 bases and V 3 bases, and 7 bases lay outside the gene matches.

The chain joins TRBV4-1 to TRBJ2-1; weak D call: TRBD2 (6 bases). CDR3 length equals 14 residues. The germline V gene has CDR1 MGHRA and CDR2 YSYEKL. V dropped 4 bases and J dropped 9 bases, with 16 bases sitting between them. This chain's CDR3 is CASSPAGTASEQFF. DNA of the CDR3: TGCGCCAGCAGCCCAGCGGGCACGGCCAGTGAGCAGTTCTTC.

This chain joins TRBV28 and TRBJ1-5; the D is unclear. Germline CDR1 reads MDHEN; CDR2 reads SYDVKM. The CDR3 has 16 residues. V was shortened by 9 bases and J by 2 bases, with 20 bases between the two germline ends. CDR3 sequence (DNA): TGTGCCAGGGAGAAAAGGGTTCCTGGACGCAATCAGCCCCAGCATTTT. This codes for CAREKRVPGRNQPQHF.

A word on this clone: This same CDR3 is encoded by further DNA sequences in the sample. V is TRBV5-1 and J is TRBJ2-2; 8 bases map to TRBD2. The length of the CDR3 is 14 residues. The V gene end was trimmed by 4 bases and the J gene end by 1 base; junction bases not matched to a gene: 0. Germline V gives CDR1 SGHRS, CDR2 YFSETQ. The chain's CDR3 is CASSAGGNTGELFF. Written as DNA, the CDR3 is TGCGCCAGCAGCGCGGGAGGGAACACCGGGGAGCTGTTTTTT.

A remark on this clone: The same CDR3 also results from other DNA sequences found in this sample. The chain uses TRBV6-5 and TRBJ2-3, with D possibly TRBD2 on 6 matching bases. The CDR3 spans 14 residues. Trimming took off 4 bases at V and 1 base at J, with 9 bases between the two ends. Germline V gene sequence: CDR1 MNHEY, CDR2 SVGAGI. The CDR3 bases are TGTGCCAGCAGTTCGGGACTGCGCACAGATACGCAGTATTTT. Protein product: CASSSGLRTDTQYF.